This T cell receptor beta chain was sequenced in a study of cytomegalovirus exposure and HLA in healthy donors. Overall study results and limits: The authors enumerated some 170 TCR beta chains as linked to cytomegalovirus.

With 60 Vbeta and 13 Jbeta primers, the PCR was carried out. Assay used: immunoSEQ multiplex PCR; TCRdb lists only in-frame clones, some missing. The sample holds approximately 170,000 clones; 70% are singletons and the top ten take about 4.7%. Worth noting for this clone: Its target is not known.

Germline V gene sequence: CDR1 SGHRS, CDR2 YFSETQ. There are 14 residues in the CDR3. With V trimmed by 4 bases and J by 3 bases, 3 bases remained unmatched. The sequenced material came from PBMCs. The chain combines TRBV5-1 with TRBJ2-3, with 9 positions matching TRBD2. This sequence originates from a man aged 18 to 35 in good health and CMV-seropositive. For the CDR3, the DNA is TGCGCCAGCAGCCCGGGACTAGCAACAGATACGCAGTATTTT. This sequence encodes CASSPGLATDTQYF.